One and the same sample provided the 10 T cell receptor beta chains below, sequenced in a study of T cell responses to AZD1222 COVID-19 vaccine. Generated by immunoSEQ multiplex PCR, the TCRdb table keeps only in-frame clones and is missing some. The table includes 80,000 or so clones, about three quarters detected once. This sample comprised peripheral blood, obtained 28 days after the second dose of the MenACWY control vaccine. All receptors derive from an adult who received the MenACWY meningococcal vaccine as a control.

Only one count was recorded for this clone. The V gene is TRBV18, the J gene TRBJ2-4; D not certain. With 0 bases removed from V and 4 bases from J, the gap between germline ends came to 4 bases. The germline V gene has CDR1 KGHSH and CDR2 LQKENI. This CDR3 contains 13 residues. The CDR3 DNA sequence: TGTGCCAGCTCACCACCCGATAAAAACATTCAGTACTTC. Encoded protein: CASSPPDKNIQYF.

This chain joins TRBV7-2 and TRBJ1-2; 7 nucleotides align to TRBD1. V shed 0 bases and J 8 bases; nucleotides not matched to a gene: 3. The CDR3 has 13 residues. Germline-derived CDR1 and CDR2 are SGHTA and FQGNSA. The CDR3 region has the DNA TGTGCCAGCAGCTTAGCGGACAGGAAGGGCTACACCTTC. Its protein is CASSLADRKGYTF.

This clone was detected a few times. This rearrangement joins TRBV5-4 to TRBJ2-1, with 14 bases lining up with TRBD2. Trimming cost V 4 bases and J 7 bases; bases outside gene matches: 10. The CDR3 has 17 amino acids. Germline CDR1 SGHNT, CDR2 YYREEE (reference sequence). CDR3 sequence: CASSRTSGGQHGNEQFF. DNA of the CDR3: TGTGCCAGCAGCCGGACTAGCGGGGGGCAACATGGGAATGAGCAGTTCTTC. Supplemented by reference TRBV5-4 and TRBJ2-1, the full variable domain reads ETGVTQSPTHLIKTRGQQVTLRCSSQSGHNTVSWYQQALGQGPQFIFQYYREEENGRGNFPPRFSGLQFPNYSSELNVNALELDDSALYLCASSRTSGGQHGNEQFFGPGTRLTVL.

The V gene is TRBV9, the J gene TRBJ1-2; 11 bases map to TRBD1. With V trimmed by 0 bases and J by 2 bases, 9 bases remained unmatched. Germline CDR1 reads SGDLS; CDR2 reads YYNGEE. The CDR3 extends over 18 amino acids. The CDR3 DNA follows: TGTGCCAGCAGCGTAGCTCCGGGACAGGGGGATGGAAACTATGGCTACACCTTC. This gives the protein CASSVAPGQGDGNYGYTF.

This CDR3 is CSARTGDNQPQHF. CDR3 nucleotides: TGCAGCGCTAGGACAGGGGATAATCAGCCCCAGCATTTT. The chain couples TRBV29-1 to TRBJ1-5, with 9 bases that match TRBD1. CDR3 length: 13 amino acids. V was pared by 7 bases and J by 4 bases, with 5 bases of the junction left unmatched. Per germline, CDR1 SQVTM and CDR2 ANQGSEA.

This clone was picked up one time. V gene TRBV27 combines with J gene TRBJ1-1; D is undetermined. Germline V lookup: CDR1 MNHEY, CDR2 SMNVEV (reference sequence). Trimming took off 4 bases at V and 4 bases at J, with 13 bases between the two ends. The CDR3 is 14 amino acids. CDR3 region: CASSSGFMGTEAFF. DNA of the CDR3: TGTGCCAGCAGTTCGGGTTTTATGGGCACTGAAGCTTTCTTT.

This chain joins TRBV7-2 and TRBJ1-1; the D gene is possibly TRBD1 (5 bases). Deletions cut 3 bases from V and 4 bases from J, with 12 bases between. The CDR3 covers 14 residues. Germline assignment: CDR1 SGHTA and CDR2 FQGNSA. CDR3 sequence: CASSFQGSGTEAFF. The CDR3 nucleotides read TGTGCCAGCAGCTTCCAGGGCTCAGGCACTGAAGCTTTCTTT.

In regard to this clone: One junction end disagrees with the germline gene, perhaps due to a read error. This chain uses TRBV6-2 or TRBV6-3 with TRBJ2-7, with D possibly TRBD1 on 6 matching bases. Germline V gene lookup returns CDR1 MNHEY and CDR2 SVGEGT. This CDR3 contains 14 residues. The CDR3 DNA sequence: TGTGCCAGCAGCCGCACAGGGACCTCCCACGAGCAGTACTTC. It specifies CASSRTGTSHEQYF.

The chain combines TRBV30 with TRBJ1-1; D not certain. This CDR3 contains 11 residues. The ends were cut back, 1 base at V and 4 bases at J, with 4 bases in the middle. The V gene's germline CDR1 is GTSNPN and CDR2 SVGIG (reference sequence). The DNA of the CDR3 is TGTGCCTGGAGTGAAACCACTGAAGCTTTCTTT. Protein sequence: CAWSETTEAFF.

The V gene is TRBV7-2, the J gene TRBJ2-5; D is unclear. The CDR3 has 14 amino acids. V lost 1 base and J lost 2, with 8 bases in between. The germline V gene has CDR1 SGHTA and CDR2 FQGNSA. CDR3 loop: CASSLEVRQETQYF. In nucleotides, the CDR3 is TGTGCCAGCAGCTTAGAGGTCAGACAAGAGACCCAGTACTTC.